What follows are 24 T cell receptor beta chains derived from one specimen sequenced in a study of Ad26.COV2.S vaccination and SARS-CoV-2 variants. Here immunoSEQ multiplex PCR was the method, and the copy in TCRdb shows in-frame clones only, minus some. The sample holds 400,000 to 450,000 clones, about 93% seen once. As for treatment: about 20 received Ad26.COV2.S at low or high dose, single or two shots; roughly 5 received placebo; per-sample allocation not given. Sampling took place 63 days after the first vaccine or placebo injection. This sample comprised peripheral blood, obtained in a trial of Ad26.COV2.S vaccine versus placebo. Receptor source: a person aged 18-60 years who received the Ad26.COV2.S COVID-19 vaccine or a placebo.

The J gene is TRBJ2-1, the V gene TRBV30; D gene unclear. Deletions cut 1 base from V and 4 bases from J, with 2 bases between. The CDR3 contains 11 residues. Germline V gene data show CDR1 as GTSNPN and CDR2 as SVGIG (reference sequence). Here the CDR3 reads CAWSGYNEQFF. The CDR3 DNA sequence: TGTGCCTGGAGTGGGTACAATGAGCAGTTCTTC.

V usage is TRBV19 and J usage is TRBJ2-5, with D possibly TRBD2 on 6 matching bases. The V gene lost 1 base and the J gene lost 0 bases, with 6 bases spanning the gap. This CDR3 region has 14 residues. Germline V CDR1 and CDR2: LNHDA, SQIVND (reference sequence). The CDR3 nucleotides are TGTGCCAGTAGTATAGGCGGGAACCAAGAGACCCAGTACTTC. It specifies CASSIGGNQETQYF.

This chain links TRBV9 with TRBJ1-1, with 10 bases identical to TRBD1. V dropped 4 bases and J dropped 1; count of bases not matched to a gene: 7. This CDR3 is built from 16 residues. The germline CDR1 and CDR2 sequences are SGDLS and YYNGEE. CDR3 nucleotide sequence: TGTGCCAGCAGCCCTCGACAGGGGGCTGAGAACACTGAAGCTTTCTTT. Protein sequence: CASSPRQGAENTEAFF.

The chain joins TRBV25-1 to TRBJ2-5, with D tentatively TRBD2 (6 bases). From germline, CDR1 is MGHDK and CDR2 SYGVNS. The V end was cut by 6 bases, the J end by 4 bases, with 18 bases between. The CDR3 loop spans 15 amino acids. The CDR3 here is CASSPPLGRGETQYF. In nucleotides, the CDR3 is TGTGCCAGCAGCCCTCCTCTCGGGAGAGGAGAGACCCAGTACTTC.

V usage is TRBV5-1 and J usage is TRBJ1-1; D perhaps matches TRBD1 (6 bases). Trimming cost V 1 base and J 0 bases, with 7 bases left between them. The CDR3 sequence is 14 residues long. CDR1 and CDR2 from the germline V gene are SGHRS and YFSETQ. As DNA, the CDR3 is TGCGCCAGCAGCTTGTGGGGGCTGAACACTGAAGCTTTCTTT. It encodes CASSLWGLNTEAFF.

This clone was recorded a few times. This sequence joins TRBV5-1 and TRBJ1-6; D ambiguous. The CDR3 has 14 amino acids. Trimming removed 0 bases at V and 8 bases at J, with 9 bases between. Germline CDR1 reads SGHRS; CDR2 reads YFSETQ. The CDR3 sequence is CASSLANGDSPLHF. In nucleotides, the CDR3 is TGCGCCAGCAGCTTGGCCAACGGGGATTCACCCCTCCACTTT.

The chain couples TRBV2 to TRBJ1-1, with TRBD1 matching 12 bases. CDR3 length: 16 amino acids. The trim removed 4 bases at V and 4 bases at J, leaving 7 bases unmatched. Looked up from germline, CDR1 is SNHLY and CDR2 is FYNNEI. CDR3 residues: CASSAGTGGAGTEAFF. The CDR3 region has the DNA TGTGCCAGCAGTGCTGGGACAGGGGGCGCGGGCACTGAAGCTTTCTTT.

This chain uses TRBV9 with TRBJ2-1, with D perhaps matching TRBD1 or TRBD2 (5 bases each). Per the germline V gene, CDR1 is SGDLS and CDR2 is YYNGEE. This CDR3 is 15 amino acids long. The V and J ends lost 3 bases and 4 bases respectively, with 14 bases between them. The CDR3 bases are TGTGCCAGCAGCGCGCCCCGGGACGGATACAATGAGCAGTTCTTC. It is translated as CASSAPRDGYNEQFF.

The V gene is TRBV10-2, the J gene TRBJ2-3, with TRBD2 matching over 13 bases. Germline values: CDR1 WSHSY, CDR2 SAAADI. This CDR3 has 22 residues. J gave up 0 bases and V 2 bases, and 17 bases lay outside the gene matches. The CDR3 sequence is CASSEPRTWGTSGVTSTDTQYF. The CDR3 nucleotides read TGCGCCAGCAGTGAGCCCCGGACCTGGGGGACTAGCGGGGTTACTAGCACAGATACGCAGTATTTT.

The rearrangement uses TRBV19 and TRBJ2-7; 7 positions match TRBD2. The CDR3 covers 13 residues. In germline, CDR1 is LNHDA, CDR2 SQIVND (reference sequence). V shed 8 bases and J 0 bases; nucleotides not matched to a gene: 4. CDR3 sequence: CASATSASYEQYF. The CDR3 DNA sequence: TGTGCCAGTGCTACTAGCGCCTCCTACGAGCAGTACTTC.

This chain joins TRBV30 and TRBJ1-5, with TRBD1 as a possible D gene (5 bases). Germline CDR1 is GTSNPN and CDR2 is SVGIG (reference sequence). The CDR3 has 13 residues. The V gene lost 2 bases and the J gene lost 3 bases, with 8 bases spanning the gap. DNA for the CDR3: TGTGCCTGGAGTCTAGGGGTCAATCAGCCCCAGCATTTT. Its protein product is CAWSLGVNQPQHF.

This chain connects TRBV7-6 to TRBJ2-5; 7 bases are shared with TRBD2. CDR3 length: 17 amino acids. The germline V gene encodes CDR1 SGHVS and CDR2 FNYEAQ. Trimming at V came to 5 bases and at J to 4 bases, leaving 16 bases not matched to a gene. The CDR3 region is CASSQLKGAGVPETQYF. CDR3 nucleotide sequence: TGTGCCAGCAGCCAGCTGAAAGGTGCGGGAGTCCCAGAGACCCAGTACTTC.

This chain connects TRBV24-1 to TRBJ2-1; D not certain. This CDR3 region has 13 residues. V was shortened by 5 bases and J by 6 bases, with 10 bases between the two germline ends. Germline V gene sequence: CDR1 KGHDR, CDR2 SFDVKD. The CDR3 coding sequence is TGTGCCACCAGTGGTTGGGCGTCCAATGAGCAGTTCTTC. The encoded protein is CATSGWASNEQFF.

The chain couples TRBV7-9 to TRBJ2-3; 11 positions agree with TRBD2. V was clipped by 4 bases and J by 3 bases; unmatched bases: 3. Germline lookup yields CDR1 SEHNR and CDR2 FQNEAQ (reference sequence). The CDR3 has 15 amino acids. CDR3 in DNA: TGTGCCAGCAGCTCGGGACTAGCGGAGACAGATACGCAGTATTTT. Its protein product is CASSSGLAETDTQYF.

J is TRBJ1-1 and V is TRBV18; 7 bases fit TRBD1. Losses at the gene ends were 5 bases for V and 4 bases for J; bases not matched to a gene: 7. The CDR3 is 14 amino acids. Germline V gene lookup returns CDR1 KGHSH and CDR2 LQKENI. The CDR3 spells CASSADRVGTEAFF. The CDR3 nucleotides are TGTGCCAGCTCAGCTGACAGGGTTGGCACTGAAGCTTTCTTT.

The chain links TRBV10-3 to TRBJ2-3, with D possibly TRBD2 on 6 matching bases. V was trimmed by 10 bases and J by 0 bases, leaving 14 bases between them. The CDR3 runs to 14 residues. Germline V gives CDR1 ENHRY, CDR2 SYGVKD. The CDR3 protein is CATNPGLSTDTQYF. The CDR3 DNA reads TGTGCCACCAACCCGGGACTCAGCACAGATACGCAGTATTTT.

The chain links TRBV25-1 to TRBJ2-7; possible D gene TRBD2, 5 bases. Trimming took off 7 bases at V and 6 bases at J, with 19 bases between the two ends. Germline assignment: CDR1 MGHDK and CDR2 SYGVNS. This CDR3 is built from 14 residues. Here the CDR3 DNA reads TGTGCCAGCAAGGCCTCGGGGTCCCTCTTCGAGCAGTACTTC. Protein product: CASKASGSLFEQYF.

This chain's CDR3 is CASSLLRRSGTEAFF. DNA for the CDR3: TGTGCCAGCAGCTTACTCCGTCGGTCGGGAACTGAAGCTTTCTTT. This chain uses TRBV7-8 with TRBJ1-1; D is unresolved. V lost 2 bases, J lost 5 bases, and 15 bases lay in between. The germline V gene has CDR1 SGHVS and CDR2 FQNEAQ. The CDR3 consists of 15 residues.

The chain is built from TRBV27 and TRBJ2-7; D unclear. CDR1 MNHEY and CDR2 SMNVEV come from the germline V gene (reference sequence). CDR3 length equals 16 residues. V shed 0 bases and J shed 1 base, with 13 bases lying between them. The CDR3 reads CASSLSALSHSYEQYF. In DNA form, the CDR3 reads TGTGCCAGCAGTTTATCGGCCTTAAGCCATTCCTACGAGCAGTACTTC.

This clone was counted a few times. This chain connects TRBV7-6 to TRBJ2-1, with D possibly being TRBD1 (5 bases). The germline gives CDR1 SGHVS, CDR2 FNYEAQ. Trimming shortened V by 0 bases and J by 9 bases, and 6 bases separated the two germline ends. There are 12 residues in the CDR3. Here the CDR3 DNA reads TGTGCCAGCAGCTTAGCCAGGGCTGAGCAGTTCTTC. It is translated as CASSLARAEQFF.

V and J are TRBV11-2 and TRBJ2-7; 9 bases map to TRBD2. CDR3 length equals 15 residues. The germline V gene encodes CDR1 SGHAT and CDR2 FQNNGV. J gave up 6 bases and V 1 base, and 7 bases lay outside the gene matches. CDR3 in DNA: TGTGCCAGCAGCTTAGGCCAGGGACTAGCCCCCGAGCAGTACTTC. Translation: CASSLGQGLAPEQYF.

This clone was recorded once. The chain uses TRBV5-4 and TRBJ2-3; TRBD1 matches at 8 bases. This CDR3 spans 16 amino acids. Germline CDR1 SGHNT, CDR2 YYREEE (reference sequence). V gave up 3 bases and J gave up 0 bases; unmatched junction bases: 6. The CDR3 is CASSSGTGSSTDTQYF. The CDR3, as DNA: TGTGCCAGCAGCTCAGGGACAGGATCTAGCACAGATACGCAGTATTTT.

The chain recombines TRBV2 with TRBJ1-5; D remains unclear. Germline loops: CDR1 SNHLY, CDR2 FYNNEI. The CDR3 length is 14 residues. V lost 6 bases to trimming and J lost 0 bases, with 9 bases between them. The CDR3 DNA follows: TGTGCCAGCAGATCAGCCGATAGCAATCAGCCCCAGCATTTT. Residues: CASRSADSNQPQHF.

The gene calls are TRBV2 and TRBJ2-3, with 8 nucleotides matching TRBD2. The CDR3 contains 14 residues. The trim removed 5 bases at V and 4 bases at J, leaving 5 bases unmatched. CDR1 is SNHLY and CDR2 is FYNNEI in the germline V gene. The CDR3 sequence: CASSPGTSADTQYF. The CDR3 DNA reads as TGTGCCAGCAGTCCCGGGACTAGTGCAGATACGCAGTATTTT. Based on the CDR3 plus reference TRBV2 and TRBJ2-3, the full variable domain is EPEVTQTPSHQVTQMGQEVILRCVPISNHLYFYWYRQILGQKVEFLVSFYNNEISEKSEIFDDQFSVERPDGSNFTLKIRSTKLEDSAMYFCASSPGTSADTQYFGPGTRLTVL.